Listed here are 22 T cell receptor beta chains from one sample, sequenced in a study of molecular identifiers for immune sequencing clone quantification. TCRdb processed the PCR reads anew with MiXCR; each CDR3 protein has one entry. The sample has 60,000 to 70,000 distinct CDR3 sequences, around a sixth seen once. Input material: naive CD8+ T cells from blood, with Jurkat cell RNA spiked in. The subset here: FACS-sorted CD8+CD4-CCR7+CD45RA+ naive T cells. All receptors derive from a human donor in good health. Some libraries in this study had Jurkat cell RNA spiked in.

This clonotype came up a few times. A read error may be the cause here, since a much bigger clone is one base away. The chain joins TRBV9 to TRBJ2-7, with 7 bases lining up with TRBD2. CDR3 size: 17 residues. Germline V CDR1 and CDR2: SGDLS, YYNGEE. The J segment lost 1 base and the V segment lost 4 bases, leaving 14 bases of the junction unmatched. The CDR3 sequence is CASSPSPSGLKSYEQYF. DNA of the CDR3: TGTGCCAGCAGCCCCAGCCCCTCGGGACTAAAGTCCTACGAGCAGTACTTC. Variable domain in full (rest from reference TRBV9 and TRBJ2-7): DSGVTQTPKHLITATGQRVTLRCSPRSGDLSVYWYQQSLDQGLQFLIQYYNGEERAKGNILERFSAQQFPDLHSELNLSSLELGDSALYFCASSPSPSGLKSYEQYFGPGTRLTVT.

J is TRBJ2-1 and V is TRBV3-1; 9 bases fit TRBD2. The J segment lost 1 base and the V segment lost 7 bases, leaving 5 bases of the junction unmatched. Germline CDR1 reads LGHDT; CDR2 reads YNNKEL (reference sequence). CDR3 length equals 15 residues. Here the CDR3 DNA reads TGTGCCAGCAACCCTAGCGGGACATCCTACAATGAGCAGTTCTTC. Its translation is CASNPSGTSYNEQFF.

Many counts were recorded for this clonotype. It is likely a read error, because the conserved phenylalanine at the end of the CDR3 is missing. The DNA is left out, because the CDR3 cannot be placed on it with certainty; the CDR3 is given as TCRdb lists it. The chain carries TRBV27 and TRBJ2-1; the D call of TRBD2 is as the table states it, not checked on the DNA. The CDR3 is 12 residues long, ends included. Germline values: CDR1 MNHEY, CDR2 SMNVEV (reference sequence). This CDR3 reads CASSPRGQREVV.

At least ten counts were recorded for this clonotype. J is TRBJ2-2 and V is TRBV20-1; weak D call: TRBD1 (6 bases). The CDR3 consists of 17 residues. Trimming shortened V by 0 bases and J by 4 bases, and 18 bases separated the two germline ends. Germline CDR1 reads DFQATT; CDR2 reads SNEGSKA (reference sequence). In DNA form, the CDR3 reads TGCAGTGCTAGAGATCAATTCTCGCCGGACAGCACCGGGGAGCTGTTTTTT. Amino acid sequence: CSARDQFSPDSTGELFF.

This clonotype turned up a few times. V is TRBV2 and J is TRBJ2-1; D is ambiguous. CDR3 length: 13 amino acids. V shed 10 bases and J shed 1 base, with 11 bases lying between them. Looked up from germline, CDR1 is SNHLY and CDR2 is FYNNEI. The CDR3 sequence is CANKADSYNEQFF. The CDR3 nucleotides read TGTGCCAACAAGGCGGATTCCTACAATGAGCAGTTCTTC.

The V gene is TRBV28, the J gene TRBJ2-1, with 11 bases identical to TRBD2. Looked up from germline, CDR1 is MDHEN and CDR2 is SYDVKM. The V gene end was trimmed by 5 bases and the J gene end by 6 bases; junction bases not matched to a gene: 3. The CDR3 totals 14 residues. The CDR3 loop is CASSPTSGSNEQFF. In DNA form, the CDR3 reads TGTGCCAGCAGTCCAACTAGCGGGAGCAATGAGCAGTTCTTC. Using reference TRBV28 and TRBJ2-1 for the parts outside the CDR3, the full variable domain is DVKVTQSSRYLVKRTGEKVFLECVQDMDHENMFWYRQDPGLGLRLIYFSYDVKMKEKGDIPEGYSVSREKKERFSLILESASTNQTSMYLCASSPTSGSNEQFFGPGTRLTVL.

This clonotype was seen repeatedly, ten times or more. The CDR3 DNA follows: TGCGCCAGCAGCCAGACTAGCGGGGCCAACAATGAGCAGTTCTTC. Its protein is CASSQTSGANNEQFF. The chain uses TRBV4-1 and TRBJ2-1; 11 positions match TRBD2. Unmatched junction bases numbered 3, after V lost 3 bases and J lost 5 bases. CDR3 length: 15 residues. The germline V gene has CDR1 MGHRA and CDR2 YSYEKL.

This clonotype was seen ten or more times. The chain joins TRBV20-1 to TRBJ2-1; the match to TRBD2 covers 10 bases. The V gene end was trimmed by 0 bases and the J gene end by 0 bases; junction bases not matched to a gene: 8. The V gene's germline CDR1 is DFQATT and CDR2 SNEGSKA (reference sequence). The CDR3 is 18 amino acids. This chain's CDR3 is CSARDLAASGSSYNEQFF. The CDR3 region has the DNA TGCAGTGCTAGAGATCTCGCGGCTAGCGGGAGCTCCTACAATGAGCAGTTCTTC.

This clonotype was seen repeatedly, ten times or more. The J gene is TRBJ2-3, the V gene TRBV18, with 10 bases aligning to TRBD2. Germline V gives CDR1 KGHSH, CDR2 LQKENI. After removal of 4 bases from V and 0 bases from J, the junction contained 1 base not matched to a gene. The CDR3 has 15 residues. The CDR3, as DNA: TGTGCCAGCTCACGACTAGCGGGTAGCACAGATACGCAGTATTTT. Protein: CASSRLAGSTDTQYF.

This clonotype came up a few times. This chain uses TRBV29-1 with TRBJ2-7; D unresolved. Germline V gives CDR1 SQVTM, CDR2 ANQGSEA. CDR3 size: 14 residues. Trimming shortened V by 3 bases and J by 3 bases, and 15 bases separated the two germline ends. The CDR3 DNA reads as TGCAGCGTTGATGCGGCAGGAAAGGGCTACGAGCAGTACTTC. This translates into CSVDAAGKGYEQYF.

This clonotype was picked up many times. The rearrangement uses TRBV6-5 and TRBJ2-7; TRBD1 aligns across 9 bases. The CDR3 runs 15 residues. V trimming: 0 bases; J trimming: 4 bases; junction bases outside the gene matches: 4. Germline values: CDR1 MNHEY, CDR2 SVGAGI. This chain's CDR3 is CASSYSGTGTYEQYF. DNA of the CDR3: TGTGCCAGCAGTTACTCGGGGACAGGGACTTACGAGCAGTACTTC.

A note on this clonotype: This could be a read error, since a much larger clone is one nucleotide away. This chain joins TRBV6-2 or TRBV6-3 and TRBJ2-7, with a possible D match to TRBD2 (6 bases). The CDR3 length is 13 residues. CDR1 MNHEY and CDR2 SVGEGT come from the germline V gene. The CDR3 DNA reads as TGTGCCAGCAATTCGGGACTCTCCTACGAGCGGTACTTC. This translates into CASNSGLSYERYF.

About this clonotype itself: A read error may explain this, as a much larger clone is one base away. CDR3 DNA sequence: TGTGCCAGCAGCTTTACCCGGGCCCCTGTGGGCAATGAGCAGTTCTTC. It is translated as CASSFTRAPVGNEQFF. V is TRBV7-2 and J is TRBJ2-1, with D uncertain. The germline V gene has CDR1 SGHTA and CDR2 FQGNSA. This CDR3 spans 16 amino acids. V lost 3 bases to trimming and J lost 6 bases, with 18 bases between them.

Turning to this clonotype: A much larger clone lies one base from this, so it may be a read error. The chain employs TRBV7-9 and TRBJ2-3, with TRBD2 matching over 9 bases. Germline V lookup: CDR1 SEHNR, CDR2 FQNEAQ (reference sequence). The CDR3 has 16 residues. Written as DNA, the CDR3 is TGTGCCAGCAGCTTATTTGTAGCGGGAGCCACAGATACGCGGTATTTT. It codes for CASSLFVAGATDTRYF.

This clonotype was picked up many times. The chain couples TRBV2 to TRBJ1-5; tentative D call: TRBD1 (5 bases). The germline V gene has CDR1 SNHLY and CDR2 FYNNEI. Trimming took off 7 bases at V and 3 bases at J, with 16 bases between the two ends. The CDR3 extends over 15 amino acids. CDR3 region: CASTDMDTYNQPQHF. In DNA, the CDR3 is TGTGCCAGCACCGATATGGACACCTACAATCAGCCCCAGCATTTT.

This clonotype was seen at least ten times. This chain connects TRBV28 to TRBJ2-1, with 7 bases that match TRBD2. The V gene's germline CDR1 is MDHEN and CDR2 SYDVKM. CDR3 size: 19 residues. J gave up 0 bases and V 5 bases, and 16 bases lay outside the gene matches. The chain's CDR3 is CASSPRGGRGLPSYNEQFF. DNA of the CDR3: TGTGCCAGCAGTCCCCGGGGCGGGAGAGGTCTTCCCTCCTACAATGAGCAGTTCTTC.

This clonotype has ten or more counts. The chain links TRBV6-2 or TRBV6-3 to TRBJ1-5, with D possibly TRBD1 on 6 matching bases. This CDR3 region has 16 residues. The V end lost 1 base, the J end lost 3 bases, and 13 bases lay between the germline ends. Germline CDR1 and CDR2: MNHEY and SVGEGT. CDR3 DNA sequence: TGTGCCAGCAGTTACTTCAGGGGCGATAACAATCAGCCCCAGCATTTT. Its protein product is CASSYFRGDNNQPQHF.

This clonotype was counted ten times or more. The chain couples TRBV27 to TRBJ1-5, with D possibly TRBD1 on 5 matching bases. Trimming stripped 2 bases from V and 0 bases from J, with 14 bases between. This CDR3 region has 17 residues. CDR1 and CDR2 from the germline V gene are MNHEY and SMNVEV (reference sequence). Here the CDR3 DNA reads TGTGCCAGCAGTTTAGCGGGGGGTCCCCTTAGCAATCAGCCCCAGCATTTT. Its protein product is CASSLAGGPLSNQPQHF.

In this sample, this clonotype turned up a few times. V is TRBV20-1 and J is TRBJ2-1; D not certain. Germline-derived CDR1 and CDR2 are DFQATT and SNEGSKA (reference sequence). CDR3 length equals 14 residues. Trimming removed 0 bases at V and 5 bases at J, with 11 bases between. The DNA for the CDR3 is TGCAGTGCTAGAGATTACCAGAACGACAATGAGCAGTTCTTC. This codes for CSARDYQNDNEQFF.

This clonotype occurred many times. The chain is built from TRBV6-2 or TRBV6-3 and TRBJ2-5; 9 bases map to TRBD2. The V and J ends lost 0 bases and 0 bases, in that order; junction bases with no gene match: 8. The CDR3 sequence is 18 residues long. Germline V lookup: CDR1 MNHEY, CDR2 SVGEGT. CDR3 bases: TGTGCCAGCAGTTACTCGAGACTAGCGGCCCTGTACCAAGAGACCCAGTACTTC. It translates to CASSYSRLAALYQETQYF.

Concerning this clonotype itself: The junction shows a germline mismatch at one end, possibly a read error. The V call is TRBV7-2, the J call TRBJ2-7; 7 bases line up with TRBD2. From germline, CDR1 is SGHTA and CDR2 FQGNSA. The length of the CDR3 is 19 residues. CDR3 nucleotide sequence: TGTGCCAGCAGCCTGGGCGGGGGACTACCGGGAGTTAGCTCCTACGAGCAGCACTTC. Its translation: CASSLGGGLPGVSSYEQHF.

In this sample, this clonotype turned up many times. The chain recombines TRBV4-1 with TRBJ2-7, with 9 bases fitting TRBD1. Germline lookup yields CDR1 MGHRA and CDR2 YSYEKL. The CDR3 totals 15 residues. The V segment lost 2 bases and the J segment 4 bases; nucleotides outside the gene matches: 6. CDR3 sequence: CASSQTGTGTYEQYF. The CDR3 DNA follows: TGCGCCAGCAGCCAAACCGGGACAGGGACGTACGAGCAGTACTTC.